This T cell receptor (beta chain) is from a study of early T cells in non-severe SARS-CoV-2 infection. As part of library construction, unique molecular identifiers were attached to individual cDNA molecules. TCRdb called the 5' RACE reads again in MiXCR, with one record for every CDR3 protein. The sample contains about 32,000 distinct CDR3 sequences, 5% to 6.5% of which appear only once. The CDR3 sequence is 18 residues long. Trimming removed 1 base at V and 6 bases at J, with 22 bases between. This clonotype was counted at least ten times. The sequence was obtained from an adult who was a healthcare worker with PCR-confirmed SARS-CoV-2 infection or an uninfected control (not recorded which). The chain couples TRBV12-3 or TRBV12-4 to TRBJ1-5; D unclear. Sequencing used whole blood. This CDR3 reads CASSLEGRQASGSQPQHF. The CDR3 bases are TGTGCCAGCAGTTTAGAGGGTCGGCAGGCTTCCGGAAGTCAGCCCCAGCATTTT.